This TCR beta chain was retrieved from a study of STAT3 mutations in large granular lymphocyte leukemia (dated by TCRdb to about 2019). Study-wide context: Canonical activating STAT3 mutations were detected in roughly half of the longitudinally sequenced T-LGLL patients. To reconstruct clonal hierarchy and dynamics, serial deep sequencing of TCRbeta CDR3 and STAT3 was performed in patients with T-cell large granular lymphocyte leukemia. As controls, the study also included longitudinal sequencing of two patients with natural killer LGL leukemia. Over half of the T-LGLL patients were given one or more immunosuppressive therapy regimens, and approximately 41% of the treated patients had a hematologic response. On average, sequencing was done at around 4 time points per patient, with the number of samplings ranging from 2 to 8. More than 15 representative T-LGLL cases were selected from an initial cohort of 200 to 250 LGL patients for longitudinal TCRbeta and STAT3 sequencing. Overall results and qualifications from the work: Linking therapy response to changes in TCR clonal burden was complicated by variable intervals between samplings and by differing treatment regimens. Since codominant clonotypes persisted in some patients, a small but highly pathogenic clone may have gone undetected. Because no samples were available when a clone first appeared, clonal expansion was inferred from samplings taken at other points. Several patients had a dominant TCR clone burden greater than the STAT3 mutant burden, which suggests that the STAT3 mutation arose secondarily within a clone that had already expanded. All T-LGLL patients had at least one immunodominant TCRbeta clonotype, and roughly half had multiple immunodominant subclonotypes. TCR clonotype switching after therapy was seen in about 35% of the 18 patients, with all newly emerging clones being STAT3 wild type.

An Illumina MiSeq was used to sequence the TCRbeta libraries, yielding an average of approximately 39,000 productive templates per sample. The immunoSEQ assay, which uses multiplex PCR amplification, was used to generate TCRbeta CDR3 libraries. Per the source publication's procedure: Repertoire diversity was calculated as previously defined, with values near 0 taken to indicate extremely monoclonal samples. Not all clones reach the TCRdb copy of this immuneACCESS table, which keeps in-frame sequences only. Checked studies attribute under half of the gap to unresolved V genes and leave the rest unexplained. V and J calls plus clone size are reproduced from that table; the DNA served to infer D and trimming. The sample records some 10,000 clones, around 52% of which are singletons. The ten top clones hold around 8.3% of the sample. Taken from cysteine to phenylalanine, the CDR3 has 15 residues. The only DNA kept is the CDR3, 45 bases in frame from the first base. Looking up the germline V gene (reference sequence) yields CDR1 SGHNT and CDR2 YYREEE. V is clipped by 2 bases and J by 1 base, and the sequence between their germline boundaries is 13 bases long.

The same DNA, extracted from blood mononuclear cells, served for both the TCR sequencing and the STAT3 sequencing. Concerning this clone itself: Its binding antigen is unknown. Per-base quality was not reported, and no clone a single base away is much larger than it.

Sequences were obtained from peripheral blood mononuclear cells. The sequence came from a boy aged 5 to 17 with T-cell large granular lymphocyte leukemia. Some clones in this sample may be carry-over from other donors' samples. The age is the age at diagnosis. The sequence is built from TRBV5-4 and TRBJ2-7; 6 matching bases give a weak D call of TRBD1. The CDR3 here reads CASSFSPGESYEQYF. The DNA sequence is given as TGTGCCAGCAGCTTTTCTCCAGGGGAGTCCTACGAGCAGTACTTC.